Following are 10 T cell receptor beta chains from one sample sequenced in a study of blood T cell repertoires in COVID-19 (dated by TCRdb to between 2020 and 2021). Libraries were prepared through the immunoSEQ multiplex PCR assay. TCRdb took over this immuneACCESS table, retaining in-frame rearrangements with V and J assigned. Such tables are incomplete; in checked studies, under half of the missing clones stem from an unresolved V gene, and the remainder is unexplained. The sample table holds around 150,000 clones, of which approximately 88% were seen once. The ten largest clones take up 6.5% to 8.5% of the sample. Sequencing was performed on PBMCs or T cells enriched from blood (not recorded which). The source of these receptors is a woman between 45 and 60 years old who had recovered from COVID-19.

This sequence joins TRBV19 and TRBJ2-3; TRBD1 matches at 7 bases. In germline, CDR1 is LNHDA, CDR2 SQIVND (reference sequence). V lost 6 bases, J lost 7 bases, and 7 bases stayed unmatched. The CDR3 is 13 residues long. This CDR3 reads CASSGTDAYTQYF. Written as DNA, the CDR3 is TGTGCCAGTAGCGGGACAGACGCCTATACGCAGTATTTT.

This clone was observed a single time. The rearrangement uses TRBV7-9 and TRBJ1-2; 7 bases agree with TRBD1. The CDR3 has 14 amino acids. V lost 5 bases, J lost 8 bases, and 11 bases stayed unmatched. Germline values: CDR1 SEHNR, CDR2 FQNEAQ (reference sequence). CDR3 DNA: TGTGCCAGCAGCCACGACAGGGTCTGGGGGGGCTACACCTTC. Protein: CASSHDRVWGGYTF.

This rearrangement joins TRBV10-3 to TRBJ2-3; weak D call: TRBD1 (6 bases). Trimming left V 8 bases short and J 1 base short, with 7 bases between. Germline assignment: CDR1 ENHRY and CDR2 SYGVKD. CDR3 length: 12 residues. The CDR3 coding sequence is TGTGCCATCGAGGGGGGCACAGATACGCAGTATTTT. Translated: CAIEGGTDTQYF.

The CDR3 DNA follows: TGTGCCAGCAGCCTTCGGTCTAACCGAGGAGAGACCCAGTACTTC. This encodes CASSLRSNRGETQYF. V is TRBV14 and J is TRBJ2-5; unclear D gene. This CDR3 has 15 residues. Germline CDR1 is SGHDN and CDR2 is FVKESK. V lost 4 bases and J lost 4, with 16 bases in between.

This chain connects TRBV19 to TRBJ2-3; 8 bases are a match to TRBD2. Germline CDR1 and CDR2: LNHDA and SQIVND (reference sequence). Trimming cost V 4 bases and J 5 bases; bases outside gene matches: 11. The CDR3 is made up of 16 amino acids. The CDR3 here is CASSTGWTSLGDTQYF. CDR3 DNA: TGTGCCAGTAGTACCGGCTGGACTAGCCTGGGAGATACGCAGTATTTT.

Here the CDR3 DNA reads TGTGCCAGCAGCCCTACAGACAGGGGTGGGGTGGGGCTGTTTTTT. It yields the protein CASSPTDRGGVGLFF. V gene TRBV3-1 (or the pseudogene TRBV3-2) combines with J gene TRBJ1-4, with TRBD1 matching 8 bases. There are 15 residues in the CDR3. Germline loops: CDR1 LGHDT, CDR2 YNNKEL (reference sequence). The V and J ends lost 4 bases and 14 bases, in that order; junction bases with no gene match: 15.

The CDR3, as DNA: TGTGCCAGCAGCCCCGCCGGGACAGGGGGTCGGAATTCACCCCTCCACTTT. Amino acid sequence: CASSPAGTGGRNSPLHF. The rearrangement links TRBV7-8 to TRBJ1-6, with 11 bases aligning to TRBD1. Germline V lookup: CDR1 SGHVS, CDR2 FQNEAQ. This CDR3 has 17 residues. J lost 7 bases, V lost 5 bases, and 10 bases had no gene match.

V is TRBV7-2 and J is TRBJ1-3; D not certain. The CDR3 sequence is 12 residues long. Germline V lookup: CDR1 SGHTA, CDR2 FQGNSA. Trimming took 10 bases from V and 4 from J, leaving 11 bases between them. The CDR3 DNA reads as TGTGCCACCGGGGTCTACGGAAACACCATATATTTT. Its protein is CATGVYGNTIYF.

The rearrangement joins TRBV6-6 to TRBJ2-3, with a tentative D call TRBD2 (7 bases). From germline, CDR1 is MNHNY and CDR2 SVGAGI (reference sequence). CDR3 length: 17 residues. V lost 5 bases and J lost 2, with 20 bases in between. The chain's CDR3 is CASSLSIGGEPTDTQYF. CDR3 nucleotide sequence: TGTGCCAGCAGTCTCTCTATAGGGGGGGAGCCCACAGATACGCAGTATTTT.

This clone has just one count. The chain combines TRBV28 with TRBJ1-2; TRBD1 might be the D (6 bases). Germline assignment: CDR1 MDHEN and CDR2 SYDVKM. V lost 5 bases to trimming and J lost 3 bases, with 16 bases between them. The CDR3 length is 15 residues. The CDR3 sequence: CASSRPRGLHYGYTF. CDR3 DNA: TGTGCCAGCAGTCGGCCCAGGGGATTGCACTATGGCTACACCTTC.